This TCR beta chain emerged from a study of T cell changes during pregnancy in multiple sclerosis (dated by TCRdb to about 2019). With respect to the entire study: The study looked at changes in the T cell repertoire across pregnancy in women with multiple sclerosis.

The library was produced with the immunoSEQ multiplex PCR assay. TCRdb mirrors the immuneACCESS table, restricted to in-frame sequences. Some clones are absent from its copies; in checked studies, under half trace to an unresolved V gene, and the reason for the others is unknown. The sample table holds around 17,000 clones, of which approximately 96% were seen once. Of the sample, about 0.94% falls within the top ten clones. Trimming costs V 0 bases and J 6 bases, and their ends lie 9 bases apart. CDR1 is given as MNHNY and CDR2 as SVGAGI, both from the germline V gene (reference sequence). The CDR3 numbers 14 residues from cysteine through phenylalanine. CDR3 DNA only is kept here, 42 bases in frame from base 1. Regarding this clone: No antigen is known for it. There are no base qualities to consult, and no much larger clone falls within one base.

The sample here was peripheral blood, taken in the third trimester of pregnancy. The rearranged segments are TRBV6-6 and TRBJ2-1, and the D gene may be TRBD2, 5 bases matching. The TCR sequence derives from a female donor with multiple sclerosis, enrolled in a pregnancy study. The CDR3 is CASSYSEGSNEQFF. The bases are TGTGCCAGCAGTTACTCAGAGGGCTCCAATGAGCAGTTCTTC.